This T cell receptor beta chain was captured by sequencing in a study of T cell responses to AZD1222 COVID-19 vaccine (dated by TCRdb to about 2021). Regarding the research as a whole: A total of about 230 trial participants underwent TCR sequencing, of whom 207 received two doses of AZD1222 and some 26 received two doses of the MenACWY control vaccine. Trial participants were enrolled by age into subgroups of 18-55, 56-69 and 70-plus years, and around 150, 29 and 61 TCR-sequenced participants, respectively, were included in these subgroups.

The CDR3 regions of human TCRbeta chains were analyzed by immunosequencing. The study's processing was this. TCRs in the repertoires were matched against a reference library of SARS-CoV-2-specific TCRs that had been generated with the MIRA antigen-specificity platform. Breadth was defined as the fraction of unique TCRs that were SARS-CoV-2-associated. Depth was defined as the fraction of total T cells that were SARS-CoV-2-associated. Using the MIRA data, each spike-specific TCR was assigned both to the spike region to which the TCR was reactive and to a CD4 or CD8 class. Log10-transformed breadth and depth values were compared by one-way ANOVA with Sidak's multiple comparisons tests. This immuneACCESS table, as held by TCRdb, lists in-frame sequences with V and J called but not all clones. Of the missing ones, under half trace to an unresolved V gene in checked studies; the others have no known cause. V, J and clone size are taken as reported in that table, and D and trimming were inferred from the DNA itself. This sample has about 120,000 clones in its table, and approximately 92% of those were observed once. The biggest ten clones account for 4% to 4.5% of the sample.

Points the paper makes about the study in general: Conclusions about previously exposed vaccinees are limited because only 5 or 6 AZD1222 recipients were SARS-CoV-2 seropositive at baseline. The 56-69-year group was small, and its depth increase did not reach significance, likely because of low power. Because no day 14 peak-response samples were available, the repertoires could be characterized only after the peak T cell response. Reportedly, close to half of the unique spike-specific TCRs recognized epitopes lying outside the regions that are mutated in the B.1.351 and B.1.1.7 variants. The whole spike protein was spanned by vaccine-associated CD4 TCRs, and dominant responses were seen in regions 160-218 and 743-854. Participants were mostly white British and included more females than males, and it was suggested by the authors that clonal diversity may have been underestimated. After two AZD1222 doses, spike-specific TCR breadth and depth were significantly higher than at day 0 and than in MenACWY recipients.

The sample's time point label is to be understood as: about 28 days (+/-7) after the second vaccine dose. What the treatment or condition label conveys for this sample: meningococcal conjugate vaccine given as trial control. Samples from vaccinated people were obtained from the UK trials COV001 and COV002, which included a single-blind randomized controlled phase 2/3 trial of AZD1222 (ChAdOx1 nCoV-19) in healthy adults. For TCRbeta chain sequencing, PBMC samples were collected from trial participants at day 0 and at day 28 after the second dose. This clone was picked up a small number of times. Its antigen remains unidentified. No clone much larger than this one lies a single base away; base qualities are absent. CDR1 is given as MNHNY and CDR2 as SVGAGI, both from the germline V gene (reference sequence). The CDR3, cysteine through phenylalanine, is 14 amino acids long. Only CDR3 DNA remains: 42 bases, in frame from the first base. V sheds 9 bases and J sheds 0 bases, leaving 14 bases between their ends.

The rearranged segments are TRBV6-6 and TRBJ1-2; TRBD1 is perhaps the D gene, given 6 matching bases. The sequenced sample was peripheral blood, obtained 28 days after the second dose of the MenACWY control vaccine. The clonotype originates from an adult who received the MenACWY meningococcal vaccine as a control. The bases read TGTGCCAGTAGAGGGGGGCCGGCTAACTATGGCTACACCTTC. Its translation reads: CASRGGPANYGYTF.